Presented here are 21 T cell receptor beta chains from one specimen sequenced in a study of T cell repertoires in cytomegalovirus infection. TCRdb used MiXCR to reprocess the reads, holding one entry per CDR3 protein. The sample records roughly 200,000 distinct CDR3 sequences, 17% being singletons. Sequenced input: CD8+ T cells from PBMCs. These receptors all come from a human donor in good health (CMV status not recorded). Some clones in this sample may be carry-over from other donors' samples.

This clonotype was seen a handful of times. CDR3: CASSPTSTTGNTEAFF. DNA for the CDR3: TGTGCCAGCAGCCCTACCTCCACGACAGGGAACACTGAAGCTTTCTTT. The chain has TRBV7-9 and TRBJ1-1; possible D gene TRBD1, 6 bases. Trimming took off 5 bases at V and 1 base at J, with 17 bases between the two ends. Germline V gene sequence: CDR1 SEHNR, CDR2 FQNEAQ (reference sequence). This CDR3 is built from 16 residues.

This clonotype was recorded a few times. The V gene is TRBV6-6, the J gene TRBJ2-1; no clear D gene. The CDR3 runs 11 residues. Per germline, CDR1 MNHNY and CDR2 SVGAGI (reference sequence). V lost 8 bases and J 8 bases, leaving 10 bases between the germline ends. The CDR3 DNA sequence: TGTGCCAGCCCCTCCATCCATGAGCAGTTCTTC. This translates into CASPSIHEQFF.

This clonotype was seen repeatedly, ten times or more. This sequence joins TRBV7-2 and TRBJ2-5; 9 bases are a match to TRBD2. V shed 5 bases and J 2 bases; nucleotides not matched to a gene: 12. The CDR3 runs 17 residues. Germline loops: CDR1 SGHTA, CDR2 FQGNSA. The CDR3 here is CASSPWGTSSFQETQYF. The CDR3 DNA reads TGTGCCAGCAGCCCCTGGGGGACTAGCTCCTTTCAAGAGACCCAGTACTTC.

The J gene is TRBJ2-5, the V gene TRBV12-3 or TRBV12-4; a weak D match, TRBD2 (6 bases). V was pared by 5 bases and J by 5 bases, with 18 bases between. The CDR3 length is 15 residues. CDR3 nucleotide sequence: TGTGCCAGCAGTCCCCTCGGGGGAGGTTTCGAGACCCAGTACTTC. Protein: CASSPLGGGFETQYF.

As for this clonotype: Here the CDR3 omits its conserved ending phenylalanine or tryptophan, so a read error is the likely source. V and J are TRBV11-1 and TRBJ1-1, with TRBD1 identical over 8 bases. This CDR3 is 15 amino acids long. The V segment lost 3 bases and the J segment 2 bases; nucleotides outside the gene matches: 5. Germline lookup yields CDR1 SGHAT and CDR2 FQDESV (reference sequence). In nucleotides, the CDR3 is TGTGCCAGCAGCTTTTCTGACAGGGGCAACACTGAAGCTTTCTTA. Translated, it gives CASSFSDRGNTEAFL.

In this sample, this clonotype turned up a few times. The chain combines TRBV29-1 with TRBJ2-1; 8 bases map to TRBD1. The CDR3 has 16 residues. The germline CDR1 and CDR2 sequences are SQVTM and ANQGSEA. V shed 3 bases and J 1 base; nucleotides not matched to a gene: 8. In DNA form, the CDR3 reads TGCAGCGTTGAGGCCCCGGACAGGGAGTCCTACAATGAGCAGTTCTTC. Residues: CSVEAPDRESYNEQFF.

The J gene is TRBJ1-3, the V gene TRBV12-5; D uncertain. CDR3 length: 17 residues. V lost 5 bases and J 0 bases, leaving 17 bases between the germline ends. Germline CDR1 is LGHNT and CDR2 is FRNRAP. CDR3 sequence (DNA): TGTGCTAGTGGTCCCTGGAGGACGGTCGACTCTGGAAACACCATATATTTT. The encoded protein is CASGPWRTVDSGNTIYF.

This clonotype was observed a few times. CDR3 region: CAITASGGGREQYF. Here the CDR3 DNA reads TGTGCCATCACAGCCAGCGGGGGAGGGAGAGAGCAGTACTTC. The chain has TRBV10-3 and TRBJ2-7; 8 bases align to TRBD2. The CDR3 spans 14 residues. Germline-derived CDR1 and CDR2 are ENHRY and SYGVKD. The ends lost 7 bases at V and 7 bases at J; junction bases unmatched: 12.

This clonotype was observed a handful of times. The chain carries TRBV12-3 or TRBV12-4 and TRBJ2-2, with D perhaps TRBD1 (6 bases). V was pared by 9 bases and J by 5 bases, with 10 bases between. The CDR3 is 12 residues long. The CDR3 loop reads CASHQGTGELFF. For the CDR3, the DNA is TGTGCCAGTCACCAGGGGACCGGGGAGCTGTTTTTT.

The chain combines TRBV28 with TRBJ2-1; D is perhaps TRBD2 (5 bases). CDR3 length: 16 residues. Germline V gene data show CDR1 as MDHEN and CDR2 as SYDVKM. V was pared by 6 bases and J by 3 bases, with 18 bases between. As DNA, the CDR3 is TGTGCCAGCAGCCCCGGACTCTTTGAAAACTACAATGAGCAGTTCTTC. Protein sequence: CASSPGLFENYNEQFF.

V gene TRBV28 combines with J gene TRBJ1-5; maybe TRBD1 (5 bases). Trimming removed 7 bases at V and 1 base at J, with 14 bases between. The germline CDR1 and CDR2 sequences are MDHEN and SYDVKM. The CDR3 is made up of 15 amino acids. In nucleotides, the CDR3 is TGTGCCAGCACCCTGGTTGGGGGAAGCAATCAGCCCCAGCATTTT. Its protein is CASTLVGGSNQPQHF.

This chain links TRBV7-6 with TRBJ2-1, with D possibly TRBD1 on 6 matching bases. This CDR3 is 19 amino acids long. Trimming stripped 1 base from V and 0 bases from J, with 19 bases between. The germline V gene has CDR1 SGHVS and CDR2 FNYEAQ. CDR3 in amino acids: CASSLVVSDREGSYNEQFF. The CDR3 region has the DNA TGTGCCAGCAGCTTAGTGGTATCGGACAGAGAAGGCTCCTACAATGAGCAGTTCTTC.

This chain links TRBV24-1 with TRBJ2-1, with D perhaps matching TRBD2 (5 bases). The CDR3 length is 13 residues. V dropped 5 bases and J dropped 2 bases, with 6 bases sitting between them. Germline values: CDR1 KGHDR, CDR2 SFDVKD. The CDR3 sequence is CATSAGTYNEQFF. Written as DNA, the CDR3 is TGTGCCACCAGTGCGGGAACCTACAATGAGCAGTTCTTC.

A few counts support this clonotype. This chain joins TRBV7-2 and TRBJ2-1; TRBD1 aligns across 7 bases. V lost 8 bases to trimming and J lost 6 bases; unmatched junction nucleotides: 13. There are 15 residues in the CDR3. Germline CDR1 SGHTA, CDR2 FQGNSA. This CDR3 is CASRYNRGASNEQFF. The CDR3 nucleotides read TGTGCCAGCCGCTATAACAGGGGAGCGAGCAATGAGCAGTTCTTC. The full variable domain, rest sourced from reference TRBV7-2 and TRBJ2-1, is GAGVSQSPSNKVTEKGKDVELRCDPISGHTALYWYRQSLGQGLEFLIYFQGNSAPDKSGLPSDRFSAERTGGSVSTLTIQRTQQEDSAVYLCASRYNRGASNEQFFGPGTRLTVL.

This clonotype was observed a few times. DNA for the CDR3: TGCAGTGCTAGAGGACGAGGTGTAGCGGTCCCTATTACCTACGAGCAGTACTTC. This sequence encodes CSARGRGVAVPITYEQYF. The rearrangement joins TRBV20-1 to TRBJ2-7, with D possibly being TRBD2 (6 bases). CDR1 and CDR2 (germline): DFQATT, SNEGSKA (reference sequence). V dropped 1 base and J dropped 2 bases, with 24 bases sitting between them. CDR3 length: 18 amino acids.

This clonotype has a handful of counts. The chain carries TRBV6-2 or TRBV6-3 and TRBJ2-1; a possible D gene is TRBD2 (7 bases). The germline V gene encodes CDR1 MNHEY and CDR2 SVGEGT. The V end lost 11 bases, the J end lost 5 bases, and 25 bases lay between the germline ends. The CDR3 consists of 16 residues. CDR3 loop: CAVHLAGASFHNEQFF. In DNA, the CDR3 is TGTGCCGTACACCTGGCGGGGGCTAGTTTCCACAATGAGCAGTTCTTC.

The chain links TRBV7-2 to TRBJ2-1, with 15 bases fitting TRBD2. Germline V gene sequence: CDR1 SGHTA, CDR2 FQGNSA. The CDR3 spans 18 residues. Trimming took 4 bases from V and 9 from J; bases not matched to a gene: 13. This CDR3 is CASSWNHRTSGGEVEQFF. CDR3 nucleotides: TGTGCCAGCAGCTGGAACCACAGGACTAGCGGGGGGGAGGTTGAGCAGTTCTTC.

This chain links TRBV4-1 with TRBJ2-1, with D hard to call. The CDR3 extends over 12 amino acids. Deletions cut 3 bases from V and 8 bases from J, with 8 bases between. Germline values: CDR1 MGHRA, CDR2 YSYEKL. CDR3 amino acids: CASSQVGYEQFF. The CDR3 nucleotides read TGCGCCAGCAGCCAGGTGGGATATGAGCAGTTCTTC.

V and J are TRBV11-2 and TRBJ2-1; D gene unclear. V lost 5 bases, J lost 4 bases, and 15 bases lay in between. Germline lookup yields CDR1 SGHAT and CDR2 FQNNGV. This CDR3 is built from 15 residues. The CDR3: CASSPEWGIYNEQFF. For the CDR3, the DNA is TGTGCCAGCAGCCCTGAATGGGGAATTTACAATGAGCAGTTCTTC.

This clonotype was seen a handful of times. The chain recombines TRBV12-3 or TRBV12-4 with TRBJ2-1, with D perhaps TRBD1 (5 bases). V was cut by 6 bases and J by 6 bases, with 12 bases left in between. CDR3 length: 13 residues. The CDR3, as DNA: TGTGCCAGCAGCCATGACAGCAGCAATGAGCAGTTCTTC. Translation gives CASSHDSSNEQFF.

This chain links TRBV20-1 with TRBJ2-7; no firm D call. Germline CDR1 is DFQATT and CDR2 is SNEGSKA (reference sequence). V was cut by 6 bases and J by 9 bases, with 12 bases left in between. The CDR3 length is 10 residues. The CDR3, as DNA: TGCAGTGCCTGCCAACGGTTGCAGTACTTC. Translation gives CSACQRLQYF.